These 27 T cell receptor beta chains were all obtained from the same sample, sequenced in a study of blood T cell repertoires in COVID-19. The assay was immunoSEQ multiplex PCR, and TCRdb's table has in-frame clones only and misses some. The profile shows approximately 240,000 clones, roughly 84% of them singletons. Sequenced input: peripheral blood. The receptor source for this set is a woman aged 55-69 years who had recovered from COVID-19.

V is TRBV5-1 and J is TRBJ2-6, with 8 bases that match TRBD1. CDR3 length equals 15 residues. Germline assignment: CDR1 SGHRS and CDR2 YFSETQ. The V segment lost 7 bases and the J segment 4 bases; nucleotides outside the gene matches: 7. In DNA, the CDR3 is TGCGCCAGCTTCCCAGGGGGCTCCGGGGCCAACGTCCTGACTTTC. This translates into CASFPGGSGANVLTF.

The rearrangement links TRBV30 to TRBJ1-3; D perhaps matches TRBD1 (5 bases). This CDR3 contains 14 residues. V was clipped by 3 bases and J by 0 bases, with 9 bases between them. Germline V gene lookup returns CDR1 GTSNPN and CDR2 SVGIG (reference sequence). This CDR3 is CAWSSGHSGNTIYF. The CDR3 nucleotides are TGTGCCTGGAGCTCAGGACACTCTGGAAACACCATATATTTT.

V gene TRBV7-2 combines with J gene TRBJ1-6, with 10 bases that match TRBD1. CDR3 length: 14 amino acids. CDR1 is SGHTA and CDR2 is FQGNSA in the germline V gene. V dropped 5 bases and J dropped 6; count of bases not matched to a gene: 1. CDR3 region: CASSRDRGNSPLHF. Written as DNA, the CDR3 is TGTGCCAGCAGCCGGGACAGGGGTAATTCACCCCTCCACTTT. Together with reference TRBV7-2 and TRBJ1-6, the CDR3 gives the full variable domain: GAGVSQSPSNKVTEKGKDVELRCDPISGHTALYWYRQSLGQGLEFLIYFQGNSAPDKSGLPSDRFSAERTGGSVSTLTIQRTQQEDSAVYLCASSRDRGNSPLHFGNGTRLTVT.

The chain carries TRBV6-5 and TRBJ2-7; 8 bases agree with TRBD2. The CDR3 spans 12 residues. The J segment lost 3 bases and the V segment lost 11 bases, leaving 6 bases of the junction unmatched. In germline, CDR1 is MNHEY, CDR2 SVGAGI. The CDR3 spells CAGGLVGYEQYF. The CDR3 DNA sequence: TGTGCCGGGGGACTAGTGGGCTACGAGCAGTACTTC.

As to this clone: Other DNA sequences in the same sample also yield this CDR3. CDR3 region: CASSLVAGNQPQHF. CDR3 coding DNA: TGTGCCAGCAGCTTAGTAGCCGGCAATCAGCCCCAGCATTTT. The rearrangement joins TRBV7-2 to TRBJ1-5; D gene unclear. In germline, CDR1 is SGHTA, CDR2 FQGNSA. Trimming pared 1 base from V and 2 bases from J, leaving 6 bases between. The CDR3 is made up of 14 amino acids.

The CDR3 DNA follows: TGTGCCAGCAGCTCTGGGGGAGGGGACGAGGAGGAGACCCAGTACTTC. It is translated as CASSSGGGDEEETQYF. The chain couples TRBV7-2 to TRBJ2-5; 7 bases line up with TRBD2. Germline CDR1 is SGHTA and CDR2 is FQGNSA. With 4 bases clipped from V and 5 bases from J, the junction kept 13 bases outside the gene matches. This CDR3 has 16 residues.

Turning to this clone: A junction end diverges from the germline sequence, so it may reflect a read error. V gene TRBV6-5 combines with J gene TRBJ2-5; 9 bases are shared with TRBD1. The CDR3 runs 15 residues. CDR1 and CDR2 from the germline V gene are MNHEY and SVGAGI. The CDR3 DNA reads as TGTGCCAGCAGTGACTCCGGGACAGGGTGGGAGACCCAGTACTTC. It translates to CASSDSGTGWETQYF.

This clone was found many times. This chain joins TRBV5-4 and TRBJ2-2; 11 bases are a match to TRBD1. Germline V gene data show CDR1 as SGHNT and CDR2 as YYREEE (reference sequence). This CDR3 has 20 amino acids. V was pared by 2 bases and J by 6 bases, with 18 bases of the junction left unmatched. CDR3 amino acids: CASSFQRGQGALRSPGELFF. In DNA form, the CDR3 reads TGTGCCAGCAGCTTCCAGCGAGGACAGGGGGCGCTTAGAAGTCCCGGGGAGCTGTTTTTT.

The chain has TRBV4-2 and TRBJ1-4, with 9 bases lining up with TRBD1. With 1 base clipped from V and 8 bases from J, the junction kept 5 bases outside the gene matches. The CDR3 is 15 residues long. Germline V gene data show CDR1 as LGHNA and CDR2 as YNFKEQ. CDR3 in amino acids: CASSQAGQGREKLFF. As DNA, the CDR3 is TGTGCCAGCAGCCAAGCGGGACAGGGAAGGGAAAAACTGTTTTTT.

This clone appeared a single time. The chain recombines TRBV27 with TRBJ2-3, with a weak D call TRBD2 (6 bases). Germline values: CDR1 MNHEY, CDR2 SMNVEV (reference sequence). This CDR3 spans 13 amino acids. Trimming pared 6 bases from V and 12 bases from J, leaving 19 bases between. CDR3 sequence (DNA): TGTGCCAGCAGGGCAGGTGGGGGGACTTTCCAGTATTTT. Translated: CASRAGGGTFQYF.

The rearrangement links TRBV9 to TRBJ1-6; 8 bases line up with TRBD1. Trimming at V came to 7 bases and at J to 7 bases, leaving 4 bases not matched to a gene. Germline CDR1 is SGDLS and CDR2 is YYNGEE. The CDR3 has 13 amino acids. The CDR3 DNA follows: TGTGCCAGCGGGGGACAGGCCAATTCACCCCTCCACTTT. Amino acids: CASGGQANSPLHF.

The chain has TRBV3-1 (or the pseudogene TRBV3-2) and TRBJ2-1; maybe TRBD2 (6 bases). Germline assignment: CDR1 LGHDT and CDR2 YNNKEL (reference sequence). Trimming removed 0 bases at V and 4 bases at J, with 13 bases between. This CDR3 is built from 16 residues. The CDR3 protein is CASSQDLAGPYNEQFF. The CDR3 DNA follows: TGTGCCAGCAGCCAAGATTTGGCGGGGCCTTACAATGAGCAGTTCTTC.

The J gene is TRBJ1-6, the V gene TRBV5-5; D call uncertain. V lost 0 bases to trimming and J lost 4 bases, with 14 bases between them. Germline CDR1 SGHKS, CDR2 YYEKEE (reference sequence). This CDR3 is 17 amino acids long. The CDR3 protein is CASSLGELTLYNSPLHF. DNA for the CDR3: TGTGCCAGCAGCTTGGGGGAGCTCACTCTTTATAATTCACCCCTCCACTTT.

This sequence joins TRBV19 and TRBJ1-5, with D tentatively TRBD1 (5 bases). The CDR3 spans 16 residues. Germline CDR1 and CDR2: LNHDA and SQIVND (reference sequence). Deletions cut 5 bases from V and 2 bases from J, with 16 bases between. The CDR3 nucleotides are TGTGCCAGTAGTGATTACCAGGGCAAGGGCAATCAGCCCCAGCATTTT. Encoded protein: CASSDYQGKGNQPQHF. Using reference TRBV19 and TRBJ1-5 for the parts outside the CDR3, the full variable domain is DGGITQSPKYLFRKEGQNVTLSCEQNLNHDAMYWYRQDPGQGLRLIYYSQIVNDFQKGDIAEGYSVSREKKESFPLTVTSAQKNPTAFYLCASSDYQGKGNQPQHFGDGTRLSIL.

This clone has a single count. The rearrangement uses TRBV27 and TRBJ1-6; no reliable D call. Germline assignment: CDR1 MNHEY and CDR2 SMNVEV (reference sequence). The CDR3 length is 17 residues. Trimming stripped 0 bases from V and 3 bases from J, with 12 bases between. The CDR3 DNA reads TGTGCCAGCAGTTTATCCGCAGGCTCCCTCTATAATTCACCCCTCCACTTT. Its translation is CASSLSAGSLYNSPLHF.

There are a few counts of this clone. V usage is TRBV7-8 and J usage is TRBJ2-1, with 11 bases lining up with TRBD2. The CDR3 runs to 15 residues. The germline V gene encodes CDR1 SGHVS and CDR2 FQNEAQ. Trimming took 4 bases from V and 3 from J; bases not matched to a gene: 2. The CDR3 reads CASSSTSGGYNEQFF. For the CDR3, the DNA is TGTGCCAGCAGCTCTACTAGCGGGGGCTACAATGAGCAGTTCTTC.

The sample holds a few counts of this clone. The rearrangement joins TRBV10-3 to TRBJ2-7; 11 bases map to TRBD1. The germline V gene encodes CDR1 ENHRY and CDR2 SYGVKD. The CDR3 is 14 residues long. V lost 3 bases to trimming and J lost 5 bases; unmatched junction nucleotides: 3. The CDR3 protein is CAISDRTGGDEQYF. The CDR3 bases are TGTGCCATCAGTGACAGGACAGGGGGCGACGAGCAGTACTTC.

The CDR3: CASSLATSTEGGGNYNEQFF. The CDR3 DNA reads as TGTGCCAGCAGCTTAGCGACGTCGACCGAGGGCGGGGGGAATTACAATGAGCAGTTCTTC. This chain joins TRBV7-2 and TRBJ2-1; 8 bases are a match to TRBD2. V shed 0 bases, J shed 4 bases, and the junction held 17 bases outside the gene matches. This CDR3 is built from 20 residues. Germline V gene data show CDR1 as SGHTA and CDR2 as FQGNSA.

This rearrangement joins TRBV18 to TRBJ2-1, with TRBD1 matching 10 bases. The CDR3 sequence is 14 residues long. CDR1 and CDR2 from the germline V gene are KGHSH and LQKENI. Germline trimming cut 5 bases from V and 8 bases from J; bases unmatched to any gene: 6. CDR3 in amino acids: CASSAGQGTDEQFF. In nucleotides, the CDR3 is TGTGCCAGCTCAGCGGGACAGGGGACTGATGAGCAGTTCTTC.

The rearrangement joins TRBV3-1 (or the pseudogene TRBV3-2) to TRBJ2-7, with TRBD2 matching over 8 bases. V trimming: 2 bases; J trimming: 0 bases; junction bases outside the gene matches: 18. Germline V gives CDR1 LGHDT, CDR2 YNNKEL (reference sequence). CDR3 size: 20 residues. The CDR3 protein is CASSQYFSARRGANSYEQYF. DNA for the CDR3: TGTGCCAGCAGCCAATATTTTTCGGCTCGGCGGGGGGCCAACTCCTACGAGCAGTACTTC.

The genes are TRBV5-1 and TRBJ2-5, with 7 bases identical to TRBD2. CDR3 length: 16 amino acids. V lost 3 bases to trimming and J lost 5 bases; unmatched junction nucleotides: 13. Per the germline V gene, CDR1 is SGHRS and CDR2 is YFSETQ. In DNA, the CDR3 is TGCGCCAGCAGCTCCGGGAGGCTCTGGTATAACGAGACCCAGTACTTC. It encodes CASSSGRLWYNETQYF.

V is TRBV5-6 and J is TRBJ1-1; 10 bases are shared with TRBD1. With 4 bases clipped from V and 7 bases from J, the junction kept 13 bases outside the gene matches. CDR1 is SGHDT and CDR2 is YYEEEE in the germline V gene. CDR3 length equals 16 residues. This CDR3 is CASSRRTGGIYGEAFF. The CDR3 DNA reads TGTGCCAGCAGCCGAAGGACAGGGGGTATCTACGGTGAAGCTTTCTTT. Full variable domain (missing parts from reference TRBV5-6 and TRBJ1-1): DAGVTQSPTHLIKTRGQQVTLRCSPKSGHDTVSWYQQALGQGPQFIFQYYEEEERQRGNFPDRFSGHQFPNYSSELNVNALLLGDSALYLCASSRRTGGIYGEAFFGQGTRLTVV.

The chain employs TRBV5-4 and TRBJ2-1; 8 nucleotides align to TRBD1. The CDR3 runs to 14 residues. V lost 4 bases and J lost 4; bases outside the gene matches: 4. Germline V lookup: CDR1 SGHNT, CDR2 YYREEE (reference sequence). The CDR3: CASSRQGKYNEQFF. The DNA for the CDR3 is TGTGCCAGCAGCCGACAGGGGAAGTACAATGAGCAGTTCTTC.

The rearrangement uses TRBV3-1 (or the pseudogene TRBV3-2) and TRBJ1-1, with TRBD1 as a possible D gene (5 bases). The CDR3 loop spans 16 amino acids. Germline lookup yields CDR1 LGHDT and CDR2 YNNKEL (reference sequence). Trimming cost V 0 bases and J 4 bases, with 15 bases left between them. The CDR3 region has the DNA TGTGCCAGCAGCCAAGATCCAGGGCAGGTTGGCACTGAAGCTTTCTTT. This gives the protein CASSQDPGQVGTEAFF.

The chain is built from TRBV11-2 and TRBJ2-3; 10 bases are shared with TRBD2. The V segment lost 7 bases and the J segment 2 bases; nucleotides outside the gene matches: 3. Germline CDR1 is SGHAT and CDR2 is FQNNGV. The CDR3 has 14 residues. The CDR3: CASTSGGDTDTQYF. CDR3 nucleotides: TGTGCCAGCACCAGCGGGGGGGACACAGATACGCAGTATTTT.

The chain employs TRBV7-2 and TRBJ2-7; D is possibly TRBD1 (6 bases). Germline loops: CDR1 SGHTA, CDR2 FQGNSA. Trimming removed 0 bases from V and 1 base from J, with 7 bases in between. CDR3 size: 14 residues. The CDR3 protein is CASSLAGTSYEQYF. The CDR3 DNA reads TGTGCCAGCAGCTTAGCTGGGACATCCTACGAGCAGTACTTC.

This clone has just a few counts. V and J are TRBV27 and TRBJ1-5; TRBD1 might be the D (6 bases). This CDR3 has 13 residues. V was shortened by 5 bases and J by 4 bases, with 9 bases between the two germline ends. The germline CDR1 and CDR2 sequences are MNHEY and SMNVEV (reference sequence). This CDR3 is CASSVDRNQPQHF. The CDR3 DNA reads TGTGCCAGCAGTGTGGACAGAAATCAGCCCCAGCATTTT.